This T cell receptor (beta chain) was captured in a study of blood T cells in healthy people across ages. General study findings and limits: Reliance upon unsorted PBMCs precluded definitive naive versus antigen-experienced comparison. While age rose, TCR beta diversity per million T cells dropped in a roughly linear way.

CDR1 SGHKS and CDR2 YYEKEE come from the germline V gene (reference sequence). The junction had 4 bases not matched to a gene; V was cut back by 8 bases and J by 6 bases. The CDR3 totals 11 residues. At least ten counts were recorded for this clonotype. The antigen remains unidentified. The authors ran a second PCR of about 7 to 11 cycles using a sample-barcoded 5' primer and a J-beta primer mix. Every molecule of cDNA carried a tag from a template-switch adaptor with 12 random nucleotides. Every individual sample yielded 2.5 million or more paired-end reads (each containing CDR3). TCRdb re-called the 5' RACE reads with MiXCR, one entry per CDR3 protein. The sample lists some 1.4 million distinct CDR3 sequences, 42% occurring once.

The sequencing sample was made of blood. This sequence originates from a woman between 18 and 29 years old in good health. The chain employs TRBV5-5 and TRBJ1-1, with TRBD1 identical over 7 bases. CDR3 region: CASTQGAEAFF. DNA for the CDR3: TGTGCCAGTACTCAGGGGGCTGAAGCTTTCTTT.